The 29 T cell receptor beta chains reported below all come from one sample, sequenced in a study of blood T cell repertoires in COVID-19. Repertoires were generated with immunoSEQ multiplex PCR, while TCRdb's copy carries only in-frame clones and drops some. The sample carries 230,000 or so clones, roughly nine tenths recorded once. Sequencing used PBMCs or T cells enriched from blood (not recorded which). These receptors were taken from a woman in her twenties or thirties who had recovered from COVID-19.

This chain joins TRBV5-5 and TRBJ1-4; 9 positions match TRBD1. In germline, CDR1 is SGHKS, CDR2 YYEKEE (reference sequence). Trimming removed 4 bases from V and 7 bases from J; junction bases left unmatched: 8. This CDR3 has 15 amino acids. CDR3 loop: CASSPGQGWVEKLFF. In DNA form, the CDR3 reads TGTGCCAGCAGCCCCGGACAGGGGTGGGTTGAAAAACTGTTTTTT.

The V call is TRBV10-1, the J call TRBJ1-3; D is uncertain. This CDR3 region has 9 residues. Trimming left V 2 bases short and J 15 bases short, with 5 bases between. In germline, CDR1 is WNHNN, CDR2 SYGVQD (reference sequence). The CDR3 here is CASSEISYF. The CDR3 DNA sequence: TGCGCCAGCAGTGAGATATCATATTTT.

The genes are TRBV12-3 or TRBV12-4 and TRBJ2-5, with D maybe TRBD1 (6 bases). The CDR3 covers 13 residues. Trimming pared 6 bases from V and 2 bases from J, leaving 10 bases between. Here the CDR3 DNA reads TGTGCCAGCAGAACAGGGATACAAGAGACCCAGTACTTC. It yields the protein CASRTGIQETQYF.

The gene calls are TRBV12-3 or TRBV12-4 and TRBJ1-1, with D hard to call. The CDR3 has 13 amino acids. V was clipped by 3 bases and J by 0 bases, with 5 bases between them. CDR3 in DNA: TGTGCCAGCAGTTTTAACATGAACACTGAAGCTTTCTTT. As protein: CASSFNMNTEAFF.

The chain employs TRBV4-3 and TRBJ2-5; no clear D gene. Germline V gene data show CDR1 as LGHNA and CDR2 as YSLEER. The CDR3 covers 14 residues. The germline V and J ends were trimmed by 4 bases and 5 bases, with 14 bases remaining between them. CDR3 DNA: TGCGCCAGCAGCCCTACCATGGGCTGGGAGACCCAGTACTTC. Amino acids: CASSPTMGWETQYF.

The chain links TRBV19 to TRBJ1-6, with D maybe TRBD1 (6 bases). Trimming removed 3 bases at V and 9 bases at J, with 15 bases between. There are 15 residues in the CDR3. Per the germline V gene, CDR1 is LNHDA and CDR2 is SQIVND (reference sequence). The chain's CDR3 is CASSISGGMVSPLHF. Here the CDR3 DNA reads TGTGCCAGTAGTATTTCTGGGGGCATGGTTTCACCCCTCCACTTT.

The chain links TRBV27 to TRBJ1-1, with D perhaps matching TRBD1 (5 bases). The CDR3 spans 15 residues. Trimming left V 2 bases short and J 6 bases short, with 16 bases between. Germline-derived CDR1 and CDR2 are MNHEY and SMNVEV (reference sequence). In DNA, the CDR3 is TGTGCCAGCAGTTTAATCACAGGCCTAGGCCCTGAAGCTTTCTTT. It is translated as CASSLITGLGPEAFF.

This clone occurred once. The V gene is TRBV3-1 (or the pseudogene TRBV3-2), the J gene TRBJ2-1, with a weak D call TRBD1 (6 bases). Looked up from germline, CDR1 is LGHDT and CDR2 is YNNKEL (reference sequence). The V and J ends lost 4 bases and 9 bases respectively, with 13 bases between them. The CDR3 runs to 13 residues. CDR3 region: CASSPQGTAEQFF. CDR3 nucleotide sequence: TGTGCCAGCAGCCCCCAGGGGACCGCTGAGCAGTTCTTC.

This chain uses TRBV2 with TRBJ1-6; 7 bases agree with TRBD1. CDR3 size: 14 residues. Germline CDR1 SNHLY, CDR2 FYNNEI. Trimming at V came to 1 base and at J to 8 bases, leaving 2 bases not matched to a gene. The DNA of the CDR3 is TGTGCCAGCAGTGAAGGGACAGGCTATTCACCCCTCCACTTT. Encoded protein: CASSEGTGYSPLHF.

This chain joins TRBV6-5 and TRBJ1-3; 7 bases are shared with TRBD1. CDR1 MNHEY and CDR2 SVGAGI come from the germline V gene. This CDR3 comprises 15 residues. Trimming took 3 bases from V and 3 from J; bases not matched to a gene: 5. The CDR3 loop is CASSYRQGFGNTIYF. The DNA for the CDR3 is TGTGCCAGCAGTTATCGACAGGGTTTTGGAAACACCATATATTTT.

The V gene is TRBV3-1 (or the pseudogene TRBV3-2), the J gene TRBJ1-1; D remains unclear. Germline assignment: CDR1 LGHDT and CDR2 YNNKEL (reference sequence). CDR3 length equals 13 residues. V lost 0 bases and J 13 bases, leaving 15 bases between the germline ends. The CDR3 spells CASSQDPGKVDFF. For the CDR3, the DNA is TGTGCCAGCAGCCAAGATCCCGGGAAGGTCGATTTCTTT.

The CDR3 DNA sequence: TGTGCCAGCAGCTTAACCGGGCTAGCGGGGGGTCTGGATACGCAGTATTTT. This encodes CASSLTGLAGGLDTQYF. This chain uses TRBV7-3 with TRBJ2-3, with TRBD2 matching over 11 bases. Germline V CDR1 and CDR2: SGHTA, FQGTGA. V lost 0 bases to trimming and J lost 6 bases; unmatched junction nucleotides: 8. The CDR3 spans 17 residues.

This clone was observed a handful of times. This sequence joins TRBV6-5 and TRBJ2-1, with a possible D match to TRBD2 (6 bases). The CDR3 runs to 13 residues. The germline V and J ends were trimmed by 7 bases and 6 bases, with 13 bases remaining between them. Germline V gives CDR1 MNHEY, CDR2 SVGAGI. Written as DNA, the CDR3 is TGTGCCAGCACCGGGGCGGGGTTCAATGAGCAGTTCTTC. This encodes CASTGAGFNEQFF.

This rearrangement joins TRBV7-7 to TRBJ2-3, with 8 bases that match TRBD1. With 5 bases clipped from V and 0 bases from J, the junction kept 4 bases outside the gene matches. Germline V gene data show CDR1 as SSHAT and CDR2 as FNYEAQ (reference sequence). CDR3 size: 15 residues. CDR3 amino acids: CASSQGQGSTDTQYF. CDR3 in DNA: TGTGCCAGCAGCCAAGGACAGGGTAGCACAGATACGCAGTATTTT.

The chain recombines TRBV7-3 with TRBJ2-5, with a tentative D call TRBD2 (6 bases). CDR3 length: 18 amino acids. Trimming left V 2 bases short and J 5 bases short, with 24 bases between. CDR1 is SGHTA, CDR2 FQGTGA, per germline. The CDR3 sequence: CASSLWGEDSPGQETQYF. In nucleotides, the CDR3 is TGTGCCAGCAGCTTATGGGGGGAGGACTCCCCAGGGCAGGAGACCCAGTACTTC.

This chain joins TRBV5-1 and TRBJ2-3; TRBD2 agrees at 8 bases. V trimming: 1 base; J trimming: 1 base; junction bases outside the gene matches: 2. The CDR3 loop spans 15 amino acids. The V gene's germline CDR1 is SGHRS and CDR2 YFSETQ. CDR3 in DNA: TGCGCCAGCAGCTTGAAACTAGCGGGCACAGATACGCAGTATTTT. This gives the protein CASSLKLAGTDTQYF.

The gene calls are TRBV10-3 and TRBJ2-7, with D maybe TRBD1 (7 bases). The germline gives CDR1 ENHRY, CDR2 SYGVKD. V was trimmed by 2 bases and J by 7 bases, leaving 18 bases between them. This CDR3 region has 15 residues. The CDR3 reads CAISEDTGAAGEQYF. CDR3 coding DNA: TGTGCCATCAGTGAGGATACAGGGGCTGCGGGGGAGCAGTACTTC.

The rearrangement links TRBV7-2 to TRBJ1-1, with 7 bases aligning to TRBD1. The junction had 8 bases not matched to a gene; V was cut back by 1 base and J by 6 bases. Germline V gene sequence: CDR1 SGHTA, CDR2 FQGNSA. CDR3 size: 15 residues. CDR3 bases: TGTGCCAGCAGCTTAGATCCAGGGGGAAGGGCTGAAGCTTTCTTT. It is translated as CASSLDPGGRAEAFF.

The chain links TRBV6-2 or TRBV6-3 to TRBJ1-2; TRBD1 aligns across 7 bases. CDR1 is MNHEY, CDR2 SVGEGT, per germline. The CDR3 length is 13 residues. V shed 2 bases and J 4 bases; nucleotides not matched to a gene: 1. The CDR3 protein is CASSYGTVYGYTF. DNA of the CDR3: TGTGCCAGCAGTTACGGGACAGTCTATGGCTACACCTTC.

This sequence joins TRBV3-1 (or the pseudogene TRBV3-2) and TRBJ2-3; weak D call: TRBD2 (6 bases). The V and J ends lost 5 bases and 1 base respectively, with 13 bases between them. The length of the CDR3 is 15 residues. CDR1 is LGHDT, CDR2 YNNKEL, per germline (reference sequence). The DNA of the CDR3 is TGTGCCAGCAGCGGAGAGGCGGGGCGCACAGATACGCAGTATTTT. It codes for CASSGEAGRTDTQYF.

This clone turned up a few times. This rearrangement joins TRBV4-2 to TRBJ1-3; possible D gene TRBD1, 6 bases. The CDR3 runs to 18 residues. Germline loops: CDR1 LGHNA, CDR2 YNFKEQ. V dropped 0 bases and J dropped 0 bases, with 15 bases sitting between them. In nucleotides, the CDR3 is TGTGCCAGCAGCCAAGATACGAGTATGGGGGCCTCTGGAAACACCATATATTTT. It codes for CASSQDTSMGASGNTIYF.

This chain links TRBV7-9 with TRBJ2-5; TRBD2 matches 12 bases. The CDR3 spans 17 residues. Germline V lookup: CDR1 SEHNR, CDR2 FQNEAQ (reference sequence). V was pared by 6 bases and J by 0 bases, with 8 bases of the junction left unmatched. The CDR3 coding sequence is TGTGCCAGCAGTTTTACTAGCGGGGGGAGTAACCAAGAGACCCAGTACTTC. It is translated as CASSFTSGGSNQETQYF.

V usage is TRBV3-1 (or the pseudogene TRBV3-2) and J usage is TRBJ2-3, with D maybe TRBD2 (6 bases). The V end was cut by 4 bases, the J end by 11 bases, with 16 bases between. This CDR3 has 13 amino acids. Per the germline V gene, CDR1 is LGHDT and CDR2 is YNNKEL (reference sequence). CDR3 in DNA: TGTGCCAGCAGCCTCACGGCGGGCGGGGAGCAGTATTTT. It is translated as CASSLTAGGEQYF.

The chain has TRBV3-1 (or the pseudogene TRBV3-2) and TRBJ2-7, with 9 bases aligning to TRBD1. This CDR3 is 15 amino acids long. CDR1 is LGHDT, CDR2 YNNKEL, per germline (reference sequence). V lost 3 bases, J lost 11 bases, and 14 bases stayed unmatched. The chain's CDR3 is CASSQNTNRGQWEYF. CDR3 nucleotides: TGTGCCAGCAGCCAGAACACCAACAGGGGGCAGTGGGAGTACTTC.

The chain recombines TRBV7-3 with TRBJ1-4; TRBD1 matches at 8 bases. This CDR3 has 18 residues. The J segment lost 1 base and the V segment lost 3 bases, leaving 10 bases of the junction unmatched. Germline V gene lookup returns CDR1 SGHTA and CDR2 FQGTGA. The CDR3 DNA reads as TGTGCCAGCAGCTTGATCGGACAGGGTTTGGGAACTAATGAAAAACTGTTTTTT. The encoded protein is CASSLIGQGLGTNEKLFF.

The chain recombines TRBV10-3 with TRBJ1-2; no reliable D call. This CDR3 spans 12 amino acids. Germline CDR1 and CDR2: ENHRY and SYGVKD. Trimming left V 1 base short and J 10 bases short, with 10 bases between. The CDR3 sequence is CAISELEIIYTF. The CDR3 DNA is TGTGCCATCAGTGAGTTGGAGATTATCTACACCTTC.

V is TRBV29-1 and J is TRBJ2-7; possible D gene TRBD1, 6 bases. The ends were cut back, 1 base at V and 6 bases at J, with 22 bases in the middle. Germline CDR1 SQVTM, CDR2 ANQGSEA. CDR3 size: 16 residues. The CDR3 protein is CSVEGLRDKSTFEQYF. As DNA, the CDR3 is TGCAGCGTTGAAGGCCTCCGGGACAAGTCCACCTTCGAGCAGTACTTC.

The chain joins TRBV5-1 to TRBJ2-6; 9 nucleotides match TRBD1. The CDR3 runs to 18 residues. Unmatched junction bases numbered 8, after V lost 4 bases and J lost 0 bases. Germline assignment: CDR1 SGHRS and CDR2 YFSETQ. CDR3 amino acids: CASSPMTGGLSGANVLTF. Here the CDR3 DNA reads TGCGCCAGCAGCCCGATGACAGGGGGTCTCTCTGGGGCCAACGTCCTGACTTTC. Drawing the rest from reference TRBV5-1 and TRBJ2-6, the complete variable domain is KAGVTQTPRYLIKTRGQQVTLSCSPISGHRSVSWYQQTPGQGLQFLFEYFSETQRNKGNFPGRFSGRQFSNSRSEMNVSTLELGDSALYLCASSPMTGGLSGANVLTFGAGSRLTVL.

CDR3 sequence (DNA): TGTGCCATCACACAGGACGACGAGCAGTACTTC. Translating it yields CAITQDDEQYF. This rearrangement joins TRBV10-3 to TRBJ2-7; TRBD1 is a possible D gene (5 bases). Between the trimmed V and J ends, which lost 7 bases and 5 bases, there was a span of 9 bases. CDR3 length: 11 residues. Looked up from germline, CDR1 is ENHRY and CDR2 is SYGVKD.